This T cell receptor (beta chain) is drawn from a study of early T cells in non-severe SARS-CoV-2 infection. About the study: With bulk RNA from unsorted whole blood as input, sequencing yielded unpaired chains.

The trim removed 0 bases at V and 8 bases at J, leaving 12 bases unmatched. The germline gives CDR1 SGHTA, CDR2 FQGNSA. There are 17 residues in the CDR3. The table lists this clonotype with many counts. Its antigen is currently unknown. The library protocol tagged individual cDNA molecules with unique molecular identifiers. TCRdb itself ran the 5' RACE reads through MiXCR, one entry per CDR3 protein. The repertoire holds roughly 27,000 distinct CDR3 sequences, with approximately 4.7% as singletons. Findings and caveats of the study: Matching against VDJdb likely underestimated virus-specific expansions, favoring anti-spike CD8.

Sample: whole blood. The chain couples TRBV7-2 to TRBJ2-1, with 8 bases matching TRBD1. The clonotype comes from an adult who was a healthcare worker with PCR-confirmed SARS-CoV-2 infection or an uninfected control (not recorded which). The CDR3 DNA sequence: TGTGCCAGCAGCTTAGCCTTCCCCGGACAGGGAGGCGATGAGCAGTTCTTC. This encodes CASSLAFPGQGGDEQFF.